One and the same sample provided the 20 T cell receptor beta chains below, sequenced in a study of cytotoxic CD8 clonotypes in ibrutinib-treated CLL (dated by TCRdb to the early 2020s). The method behind the library was the immunoSEQ multiplex PCR assay. What TCRdb holds here is the immuneACCESS table cut down to in-frame rearrangements. Part of the clones is not present; checked against another copy, under half of the missing clones reflect an unresolved V gene, and the others are unexplained. Within this sample are roughly 180,000 clones, with approximately 84% of them counted one time only. Together, the top ten hold roughly 4.5% of the sample. The meaning of the sample's time point label: less than 30 months on ibrutinib. Sample: PBMCs, taken after 24 months of ibrutinib treatment. All receptors derive from a human donor with chronic lymphocytic leukemia.

This clone was seen once. The chain is built from TRBV5-1 and TRBJ2-7; D is uncertain. There are 12 residues in the CDR3. The ends were cut back, 6 bases at V and 6 bases at J, with 13 bases in the middle. CDR1 is SGHRS, CDR2 YFSETQ, per germline. Written as DNA, the CDR3 is TGCGCCAGCACCTTCTCGGGTGGCGAGCAGTACTTC. Translating it yields CASTFSGGEQYF. Filled out from reference TRBV5-1 and TRBJ2-7, the complete variable domain reads KAGVTQTPRYLIKTRGQQVTLSCSPISGHRSVSWYQQTPGQGLQFLFEYFSETQRNKGNFPGRFSGRQFSNSRSEMNVSTLELGDSALYLCASTFSGGEQYFGPGTRLTVT.

In this sample, this clone turned up once. The chain is built from TRBV5-1 and TRBJ1-1; 7 bases match TRBD1. V lost 1 base to trimming and J lost 0 bases; unmatched junction nucleotides: 12. This CDR3 has 18 amino acids. The germline gives CDR1 SGHRS, CDR2 YFSETQ. This CDR3 is CASSLRAKGGQLNTEAFF. CDR3 in DNA: TGCGCCAGCAGCTTGAGGGCAAAGGGGGGACAGCTGAACACTGAAGCTTTCTTT. Supplemented by reference TRBV5-1 and TRBJ1-1, the full variable domain reads KAGVTQTPRYLIKTRGQQVTLSCSPISGHRSVSWYQQTPGQGLQFLFEYFSETQRNKGNFPGRFSGRQFSNSRSEMNVSTLELGDSALYLCASSLRAKGGQLNTEAFFGQGTRLTVV.

The V and J genes are TRBV6-5 and TRBJ2-7; D is unresolved. The germline V gene encodes CDR1 MNHEY and CDR2 SVGAGI. V lost 5 bases and J 2 bases, leaving 4 bases between the germline ends. The CDR3 has 11 residues. In nucleotides, the CDR3 is TGTGCCAGCAGTGCCGCCTACGAGCAGTACTTC. This gives the protein CASSAAYEQYF.

This clone came up a few times. The V and J genes are TRBV27 and TRBJ1-2; D call uncertain. With 8 bases removed from V and 4 bases from J, the gap between germline ends came to 8 bases. Germline loops: CDR1 MNHEY, CDR2 SMNVEV (reference sequence). The CDR3 loop spans 11 amino acids. CDR3 protein: CASRAGYGYTF. The CDR3 DNA reads TGTGCCAGCCGGGCCGGCTATGGCTACACCTTC.

This sequence joins TRBV28 and TRBJ2-1; the match to TRBD2 covers 11 bases. With 4 bases clipped from V and 7 bases from J, the junction kept 15 bases outside the gene matches. The CDR3 spans 18 residues. From germline, CDR1 is MDHEN and CDR2 SYDVKM. CDR3 DNA sequence: TGTGCCAGCAGTTACCTGTTTGCTAGCGGGAGGAAATCAAATGAGCAGTTCTTC. The encoded protein is CASSYLFASGRKSNEQFF.

The J gene is TRBJ2-7, the V gene TRBV28; D may be TRBD2 (6 bases). Trimming removed 11 bases from V and 2 bases from J, with 19 bases in between. The germline CDR1 and CDR2 sequences are MDHEN and SYDVKM. There are 14 residues in the CDR3. The CDR3 region is CASAVSRGTYEQYF. CDR3 DNA: TGTGCCTCAGCAGTTTCCCGGGGGACCTACGAGCAGTACTTC.

The chain combines TRBV30 with TRBJ1-3; a weak D match, TRBD1 (5 bases). Germline V lookup: CDR1 GTSNPN, CDR2 SVGIG (reference sequence). Trimming left V 2 bases short and J 2 bases short, with 13 bases between. This CDR3 comprises 15 residues. CDR3 in amino acids: CAWSKQDATGNTIYF. CDR3 coding DNA: TGTGCCTGGAGTAAACAGGACGCCACTGGAAACACCATATATTTT. The entire variable domain, with the rest obtained from reference TRBV30 and TRBJ1-3, is as follows: SQTIHQWPATLVQPVGSPLSLECTVEGTSNPNLYWYRQAAGRGLQLLFYSVGIGQISSEVPQNLSASRPQDRQFILSSKKLLLSDSGFYLCAWSKQDATGNTIYFGEGSWLTVV.

The chain is built from TRBV5-4 and TRBJ1-2, with D uncertain. CDR1 is SGHNT, CDR2 YYREEE, per germline (reference sequence). Trimming pared 1 base from V and 2 bases from J, leaving 12 bases between. The CDR3 spans 15 residues. The CDR3 nucleotides are TGTGCCAGCAGCTTGTCCTTTTTGGGGAACTATGGCTACACCTTC. This sequence encodes CASSLSFLGNYGYTF.

The chain has TRBV19 and TRBJ1-2; the match to TRBD1 covers 9 bases. Trimming at V came to 6 bases and at J to 2 bases, leaving 13 bases not matched to a gene. The CDR3 is made up of 17 amino acids. CDR1 and CDR2 from the germline V gene are LNHDA and SQIVND (reference sequence). DNA of the CDR3: TGTGCCAGTAGCCCGATCCTCCGGGACAGGGTGAACTATGGCTACACCTTC. Amino acid sequence: CASSPILRDRVNYGYTF.

The J gene is TRBJ1-2, the V gene TRBV6-6, with a tentative D call TRBD1 (5 bases). V was pared by 8 bases and J by 2 bases, with 9 bases between. The CDR3 has 12 amino acids. CDR1 is MNHNY and CDR2 is SVGAGI in the germline V gene (reference sequence). Here the CDR3 reads CASQGGNYGYTF. CDR3 coding DNA: TGTGCCAGCCAGGGAGGGAACTATGGCTACACCTTC.

The V call is TRBV14, the J call TRBJ1-4; 12 nucleotides line up with TRBD1. V shed 1 base, J shed 9 bases, and the junction held 3 bases outside the gene matches. The CDR3 is 15 residues long. In germline, CDR1 is SGHDN, CDR2 FVKESK. The CDR3 loop reads CASSQGGTGGKKLFF. The CDR3 bases are TGTGCCAGCAGCCAAGGAGGGACAGGGGGCAAAAAACTGTTTTTT. Combining the CDR3 with reference TRBV14 and TRBJ1-4 gives the whole variable domain EAGVTQFPSHSVIEKGQTVTLRCDPISGHDNLYWYRRVMGKEIKFLLHFVKESKQDESGMPNNRFLAERTGGTYSTLKVQPAELEDSGVYFCASSQGGTGGKKLFFGSGTQLSVL.

The CDR3 loop is CASSKDRGRGETQYF. The CDR3 DNA follows: TGTGCCAGCAGCAAGGACAGGGGACGCGGAGAGACCCAGTACTTC. This rearrangement joins TRBV7-3 to TRBJ2-5; 9 bases are shared with TRBD1. The CDR3 consists of 15 residues. V shed 5 bases and J 4 bases; nucleotides not matched to a gene: 8. Germline V gene data show CDR1 as SGHTA and CDR2 as FQGTGA.

The V gene is TRBV14, the J gene TRBJ2-3; TRBD2 matches 11 bases. CDR3 length: 16 residues. The V and J ends lost 4 bases and 2 bases, in that order; junction bases with no gene match: 5. Germline V gene data show CDR1 as SGHDN and CDR2 as FVKESK. CDR3 protein: CASSPLAGGNTDTQYF. CDR3 DNA sequence: TGTGCCAGCAGCCCTTTAGCGGGGGGGAACACAGATACGCAGTATTTT.

V and J are TRBV28 and TRBJ2-7; 9 nucleotides match TRBD1. V lost 6 bases and J lost 2; bases outside the gene matches: 8. From germline, CDR1 is MDHEN and CDR2 SYDVKM. CDR3 size: 15 residues. CDR3 amino acids: CASRNPGQGTYEQYF. CDR3 bases: TGTGCCAGCAGAAATCCGGGACAGGGTACCTACGAGCAGTACTTC.

The V and J genes are TRBV19 and TRBJ1-4; D unclear. The germline gives CDR1 LNHDA, CDR2 SQIVND (reference sequence). CDR3 length: 16 amino acids. V was shortened by 2 bases and J by 0 bases, with 10 bases between the two germline ends. CDR3: CASSISVRATNEKLFF. DNA of the CDR3: TGTGCCAGTAGTATATCAGTACGGGCAACTAATGAAAAACTGTTTTTT.

The gene calls are TRBV5-7 and TRBJ2-7; possibly TRBD2 for D (7 bases). TRBV5-7 is an open reading frame whose function is uncertain. The CDR3 is made up of 13 amino acids. The V end was cut by 10 bases, the J end by 2 bases, with 16 bases between. CDR3 loop: CAWGRGPTYEQYF. The CDR3 nucleotides read TGTGCCTGGGGGCGGGGGCCGACCTACGAGCAGTACTTC.

This chain connects TRBV6-5 to TRBJ2-1; 10 bases are a match to TRBD2. The germline gives CDR1 MNHEY, CDR2 SVGAGI. The CDR3 is made up of 15 amino acids. Unmatched junction bases numbered 10, after V lost 7 bases and J lost 7 bases. The CDR3 loop reads CASTYGLAGANEQFF. DNA for the CDR3: TGTGCCAGCACATACGGGCTAGCGGGAGCAAATGAGCAGTTCTTC.

This chain uses TRBV6-6 with TRBJ2-1; 10 bases agree with TRBD2. CDR1 is MNHNY and CDR2 is SVGAGI in the germline V gene (reference sequence). With V trimmed by 7 bases and J by 7 bases, 10 bases remained unmatched. This CDR3 spans 15 amino acids. DNA of the CDR3: TGTGCCAGCACATACGGGCTAGCGGGAGCAAATGAGCAGTTCTTC. Its translation: CASTYGLAGANEQFF.

The chain links TRBV7-2 to TRBJ2-3; possibly TRBD2 for D (5 bases). Trimming pared 6 bases from V and 2 bases from J, leaving 15 bases between. Germline-derived CDR1 and CDR2 are SGHTA and FQGNSA. This CDR3 has 15 amino acids. In nucleotides, the CDR3 is TGTGCCAGCAGTCAACGGACTCTACACACAGATACGCAGTATTTT. It is translated as CASSQRTLHTDTQYF. Drawing the rest from reference TRBV7-2 and TRBJ2-3, the complete variable domain is GAGVSQSPSNKVTEKGKDVELRCDPISGHTALYWYRQSLGQGLEFLIYFQGNSAPDKSGLPSDRFSAERTGGSVSTLTIQRTQQEDSAVYLCASSQRTLHTDTQYFGPGTRLTVL.

The V and J genes are TRBV4-1 and TRBJ1-5; D perhaps matches TRBD1 (5 bases). This CDR3 is 14 amino acids long. Trimming took off 4 bases at V and 0 bases at J, with 7 bases between the two ends. CDR1 is MGHRA and CDR2 is YSYEKL in the germline V gene. The DNA for the CDR3 is TGCGCCAGCAGCCCAGGGTATAGCAATCAGCCCCAGCATTTT. Its translation: CASSPGYSNQPQHF.